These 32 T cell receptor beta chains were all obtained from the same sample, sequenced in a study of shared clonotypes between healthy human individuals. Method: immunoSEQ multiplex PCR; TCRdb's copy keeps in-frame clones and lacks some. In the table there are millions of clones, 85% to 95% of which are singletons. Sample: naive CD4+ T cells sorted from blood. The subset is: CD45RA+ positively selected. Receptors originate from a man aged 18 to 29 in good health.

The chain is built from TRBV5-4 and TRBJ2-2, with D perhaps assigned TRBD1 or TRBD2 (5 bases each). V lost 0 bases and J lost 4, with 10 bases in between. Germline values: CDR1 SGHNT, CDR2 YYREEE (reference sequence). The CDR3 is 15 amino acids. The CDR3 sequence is CASSLAGRGTGELFF. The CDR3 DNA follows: TGTGCCAGCAGCTTGGCGGGAAGGGGCACCGGGGAGCTGTTTTTT.

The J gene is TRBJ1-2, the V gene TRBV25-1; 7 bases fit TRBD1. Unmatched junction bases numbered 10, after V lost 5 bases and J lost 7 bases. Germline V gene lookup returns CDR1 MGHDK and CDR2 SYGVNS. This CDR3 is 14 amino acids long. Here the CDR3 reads CASSQPGGSIGYTF. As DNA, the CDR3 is TGTGCCAGCAGTCAACCAGGGGGGTCGATTGGCTACACCTTC.

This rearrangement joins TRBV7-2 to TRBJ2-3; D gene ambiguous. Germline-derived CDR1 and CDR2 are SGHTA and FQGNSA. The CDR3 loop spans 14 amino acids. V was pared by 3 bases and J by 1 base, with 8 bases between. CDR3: CASSFRVGTDTQYF. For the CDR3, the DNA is TGTGCCAGCAGCTTTCGGGTCGGCACAGATACGCAGTATTTT.

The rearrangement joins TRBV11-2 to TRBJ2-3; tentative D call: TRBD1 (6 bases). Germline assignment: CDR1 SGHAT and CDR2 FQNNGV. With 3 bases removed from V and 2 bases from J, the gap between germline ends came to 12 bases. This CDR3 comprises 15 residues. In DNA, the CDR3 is TGTGCCAGCAGCTTCGCATGGGGGCCCACAGATACGCAGTATTTT. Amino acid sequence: CASSFAWGPTDTQYF. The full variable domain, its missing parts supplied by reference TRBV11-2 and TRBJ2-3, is EAGVAQSPRYKIIEKRQSVAFWCNPISGHATLYWYQQILGQGPKLLIQFQNNGVVDDSQLPKDRFSAERLKGVDSTLKIQPAKLEDSAVYLCASSFAWGPTDTQYFGPGTRLTVL.

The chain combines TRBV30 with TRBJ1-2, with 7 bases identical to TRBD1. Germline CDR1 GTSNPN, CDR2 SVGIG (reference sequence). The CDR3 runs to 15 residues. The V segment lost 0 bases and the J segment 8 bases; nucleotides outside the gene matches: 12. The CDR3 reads CAWSVLPGTVGGYTF. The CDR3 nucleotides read TGTGCCTGGAGTGTACTGCCTGGGACAGTGGGGGGCTACACCTTC.

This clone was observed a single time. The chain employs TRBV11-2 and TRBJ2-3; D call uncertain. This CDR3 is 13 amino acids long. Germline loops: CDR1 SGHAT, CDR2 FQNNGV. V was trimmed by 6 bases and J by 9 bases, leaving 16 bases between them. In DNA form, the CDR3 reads TGTGCCAGCAGTCCGTTTGCAATCGGGACGCAGTATTTT. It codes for CASSPFAIGTQYF.

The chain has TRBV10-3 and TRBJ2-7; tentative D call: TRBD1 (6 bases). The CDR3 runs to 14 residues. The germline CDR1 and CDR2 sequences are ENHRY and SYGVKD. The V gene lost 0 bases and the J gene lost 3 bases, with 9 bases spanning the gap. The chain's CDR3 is CAISESTGNYEQYF. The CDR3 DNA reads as TGTGCCATCAGTGAGTCGACAGGAAACTACGAGCAGTACTTC.

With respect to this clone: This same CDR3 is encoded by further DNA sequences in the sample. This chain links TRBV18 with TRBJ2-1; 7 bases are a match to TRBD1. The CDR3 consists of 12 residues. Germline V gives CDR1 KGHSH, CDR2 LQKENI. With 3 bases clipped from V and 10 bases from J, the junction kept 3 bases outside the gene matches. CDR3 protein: CASSPRGQEQFF. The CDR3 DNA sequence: TGTGCCAGCTCACCGAGGGGGCAGGAGCAGTTCTTC. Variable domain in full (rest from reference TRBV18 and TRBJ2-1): NAGVMQNPRHLVRRRGQEARLRCSPMKGHSHVYWYRQLPEEGLKFMVYLQKENIIDESGMPKERFSAEFPKEGPSILRIQQVVRGDSAAYFCASSPRGQEQFFGPGTRLTVL.

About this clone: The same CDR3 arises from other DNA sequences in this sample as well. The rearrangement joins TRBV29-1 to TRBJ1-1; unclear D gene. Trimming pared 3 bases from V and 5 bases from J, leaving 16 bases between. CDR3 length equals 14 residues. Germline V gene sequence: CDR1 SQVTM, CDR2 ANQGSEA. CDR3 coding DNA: TGCAGCGTTGAGGGCGAGGCCGGCGGGACTGAAGCTTTCTTT. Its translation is CSVEGEAGGTEAFF.

CDR3 amino acids: CASSLSGGAYGYTF. DNA of the CDR3: TGTGCCAGCAGTTTATCGGGGGGCGCCTATGGCTACACCTTC. The chain has TRBV28 and TRBJ1-2, with D maybe TRBD1 (6 bases). This CDR3 is 14 amino acids long. Germline CDR1 MDHEN, CDR2 SYDVKM. V was trimmed by 1 base and J by 4 bases, leaving 10 bases between them.

The CDR3 spells CASSAGGGTDTQYF. CDR3 nucleotides: TGTGCCAGCAGTGCAGGGGGAGGCACAGATACGCAGTATTTT. This rearrangement joins TRBV6-1 to TRBJ2-3; the match to TRBD1 covers 7 bases. Germline V gene lookup returns CDR1 MNHNS and CDR2 SASEGT. Trimming at V came to 4 bases and at J to 1 base, leaving 2 bases not matched to a gene. This CDR3 contains 14 residues.

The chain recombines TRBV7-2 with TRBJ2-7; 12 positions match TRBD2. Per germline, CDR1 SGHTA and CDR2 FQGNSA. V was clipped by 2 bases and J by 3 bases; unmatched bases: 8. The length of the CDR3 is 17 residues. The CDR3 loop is CASSLRTSGNKFYEQYF. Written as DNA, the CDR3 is TGTGCCAGCAGCTTAAGGACTAGCGGGAATAAGTTCTACGAGCAGTACTTC.

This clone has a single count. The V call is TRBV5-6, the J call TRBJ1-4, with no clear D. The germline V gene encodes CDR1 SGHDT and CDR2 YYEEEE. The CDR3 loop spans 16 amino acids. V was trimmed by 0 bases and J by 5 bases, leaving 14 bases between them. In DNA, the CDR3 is TGTGCCAGCAGCTTGGGCCCGGGCCTGGGGAATGAAAAACTGTTTTTT. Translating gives CASSLGPGLGNEKLFF.

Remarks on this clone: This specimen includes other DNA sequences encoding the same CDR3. The CDR3 sequence is CASSSEGAGANVLTF. The DNA of the CDR3 is TGTGCCAGCAGTTCGGAGGGGGCTGGGGCCAACGTCCTGACTTTC. This chain uses TRBV27 with TRBJ2-6, with D perhaps being TRBD1 or TRBD2 (6 bases each). This CDR3 is built from 15 residues. V lost 4 bases and J 2 bases, leaving 9 bases between the germline ends. Per the germline V gene, CDR1 is MNHEY and CDR2 is SMNVEV (reference sequence).

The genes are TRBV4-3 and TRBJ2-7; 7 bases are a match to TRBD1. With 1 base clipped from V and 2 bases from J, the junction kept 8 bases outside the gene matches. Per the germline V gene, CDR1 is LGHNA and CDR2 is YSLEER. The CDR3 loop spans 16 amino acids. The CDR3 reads CASSQVAETGTYEQYF. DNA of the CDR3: TGCGCCAGCAGCCAAGTAGCAGAGACAGGGACCTACGAGCAGTACTTC.

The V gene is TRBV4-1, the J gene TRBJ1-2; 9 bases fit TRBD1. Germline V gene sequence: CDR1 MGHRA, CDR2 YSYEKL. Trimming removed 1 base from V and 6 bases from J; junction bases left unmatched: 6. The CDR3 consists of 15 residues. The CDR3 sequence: CASSQVGQGRDGYTF. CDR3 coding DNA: TGCGCCAGCAGCCAAGTCGGACAGGGGCGGGATGGCTACACCTTC.

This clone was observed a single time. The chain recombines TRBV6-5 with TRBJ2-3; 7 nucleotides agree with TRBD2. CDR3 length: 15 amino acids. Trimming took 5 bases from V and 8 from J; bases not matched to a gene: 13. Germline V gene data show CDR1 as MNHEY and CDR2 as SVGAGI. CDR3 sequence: CASSRSSGPGGTQYF. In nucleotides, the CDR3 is TGTGCCAGCAGTCGCTCTAGCGGACCAGGAGGTACGCAGTATTTT.

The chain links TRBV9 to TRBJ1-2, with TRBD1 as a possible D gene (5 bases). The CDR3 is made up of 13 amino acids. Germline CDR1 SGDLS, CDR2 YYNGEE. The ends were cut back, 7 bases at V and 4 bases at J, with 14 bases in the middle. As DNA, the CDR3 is TGTGCCAGCTCCCGGGACCGGGGCTATGGCTACACCTTC. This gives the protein CASSRDRGYGYTF.

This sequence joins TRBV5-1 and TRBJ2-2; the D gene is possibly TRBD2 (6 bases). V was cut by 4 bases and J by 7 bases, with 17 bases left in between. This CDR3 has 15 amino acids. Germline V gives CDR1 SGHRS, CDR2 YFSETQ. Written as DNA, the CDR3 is TGCGCCAGCAGCCAACTTTGGGGGGATAGCGGGGAGCTGTTTTTT. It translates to CASSQLWGDSGELFF.

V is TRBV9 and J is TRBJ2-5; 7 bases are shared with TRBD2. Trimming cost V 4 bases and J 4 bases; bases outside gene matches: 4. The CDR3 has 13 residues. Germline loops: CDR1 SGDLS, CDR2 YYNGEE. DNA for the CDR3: TGTGCCAGCAGCTCCGGACTAGTAGAGACCCAGTACTTC. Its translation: CASSSGLVETQYF.

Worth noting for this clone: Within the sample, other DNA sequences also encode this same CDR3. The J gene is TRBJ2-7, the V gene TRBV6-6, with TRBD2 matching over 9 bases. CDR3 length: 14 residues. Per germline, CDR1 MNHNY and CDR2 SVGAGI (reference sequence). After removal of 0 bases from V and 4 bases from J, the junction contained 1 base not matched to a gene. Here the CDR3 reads CASSYSREGYEQYF. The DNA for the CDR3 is TGTGCCAGCAGTTACTCGCGGGAGGGGTACGAGCAGTACTTC.

This CDR3 is CASSASGGGTDTQYF. DNA of the CDR3: TGTGCCAGCAGTGCTTCGGGGGGCGGCACAGATACGCAGTATTTT. This rearrangement joins TRBV28 to TRBJ2-3; D might be TRBD2 (7 bases). The ends were cut back, 5 bases at V and 1 base at J, with 13 bases in the middle. In germline, CDR1 is MDHEN, CDR2 SYDVKM. The length of the CDR3 is 15 residues.

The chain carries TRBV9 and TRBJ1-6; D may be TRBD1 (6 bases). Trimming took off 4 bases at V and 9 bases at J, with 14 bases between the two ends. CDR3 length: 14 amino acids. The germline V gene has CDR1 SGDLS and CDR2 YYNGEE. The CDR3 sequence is CASSTGLGGSPLHF. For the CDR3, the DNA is TGTGCCAGCAGCACAGGGCTGGGTGGTTCACCCCTCCACTTT.

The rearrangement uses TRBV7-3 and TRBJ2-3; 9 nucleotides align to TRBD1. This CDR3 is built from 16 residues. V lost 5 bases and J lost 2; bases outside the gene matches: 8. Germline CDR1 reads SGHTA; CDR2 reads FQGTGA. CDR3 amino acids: CASSPGTGHNTDTQYF. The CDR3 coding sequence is TGTGCCAGCAGCCCAGGGACAGGGCATAACACAGATACGCAGTATTTT.

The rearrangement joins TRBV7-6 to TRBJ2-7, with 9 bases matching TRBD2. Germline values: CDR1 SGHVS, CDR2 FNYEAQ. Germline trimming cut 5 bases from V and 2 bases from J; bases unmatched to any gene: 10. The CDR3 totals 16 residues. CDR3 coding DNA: TGTGCCAGCAGCCTCCTTGGGGCGGGAGGGCCCTACGAGCAGTACTTC. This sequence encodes CASSLLGAGGPYEQYF.

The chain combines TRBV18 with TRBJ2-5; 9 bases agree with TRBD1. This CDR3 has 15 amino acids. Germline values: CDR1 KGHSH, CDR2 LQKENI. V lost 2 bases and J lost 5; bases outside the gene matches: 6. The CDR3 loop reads CASSPAGTGLETQYF. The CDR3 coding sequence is TGTGCCAGCTCACCAGCCGGGACAGGGCTGGAGACCCAGTACTTC. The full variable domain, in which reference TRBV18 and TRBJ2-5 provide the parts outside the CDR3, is NAGVMQNPRHLVRRRGQEARLRCSPMKGHSHVYWYRQLPEEGLKFMVYLQKENIIDESGMPKERFSAEFPKEGPSILRIQQVVRGDSAAYFCASSPAGTGLETQYFGPGTRLLVL.

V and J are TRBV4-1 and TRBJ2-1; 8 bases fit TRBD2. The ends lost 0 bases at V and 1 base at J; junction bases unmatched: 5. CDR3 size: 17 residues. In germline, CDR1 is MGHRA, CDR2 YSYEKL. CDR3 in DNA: TGCGCCAGCAGCCAAGATCCGGGACTAGGATCCTACAATGAGCAGTTCTTC. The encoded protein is CASSQDPGLGSYNEQFF.

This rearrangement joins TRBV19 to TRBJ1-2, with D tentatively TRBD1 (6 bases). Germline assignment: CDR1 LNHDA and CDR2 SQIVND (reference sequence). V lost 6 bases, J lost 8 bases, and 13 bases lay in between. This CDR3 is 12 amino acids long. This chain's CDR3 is CASRWGPRGYTF. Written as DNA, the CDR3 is TGTGCCAGTAGATGGGGGCCCCGGGGCTACACCTTC.

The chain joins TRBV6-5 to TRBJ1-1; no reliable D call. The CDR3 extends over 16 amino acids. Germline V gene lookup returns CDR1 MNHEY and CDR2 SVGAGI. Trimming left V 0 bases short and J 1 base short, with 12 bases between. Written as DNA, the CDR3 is TGTGCCAGCAGTTACTCGTATCTGGCCGCGAACACTGAAGCTTTCTTT. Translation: CASSYSYLAANTEAFF.

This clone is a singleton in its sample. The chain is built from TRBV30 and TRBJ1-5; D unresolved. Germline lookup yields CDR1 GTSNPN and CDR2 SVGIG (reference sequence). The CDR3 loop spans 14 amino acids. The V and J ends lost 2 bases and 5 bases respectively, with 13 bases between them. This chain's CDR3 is CAWSLDGLDQPQHF. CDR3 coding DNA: TGTGCCTGGAGTCTGGACGGCCTCGATCAGCCCCAGCATTTT.

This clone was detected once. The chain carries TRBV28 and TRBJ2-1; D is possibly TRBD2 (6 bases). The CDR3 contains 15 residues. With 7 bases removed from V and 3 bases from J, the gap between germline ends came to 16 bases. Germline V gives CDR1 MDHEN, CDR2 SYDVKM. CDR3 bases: TGTGCCAGCACCCCTCGAGGGACTTACTACAATGAGCAGTTCTTC. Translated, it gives CASTPRGTYYNEQFF. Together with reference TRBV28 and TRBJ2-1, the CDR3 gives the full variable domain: DVKVTQSSRYLVKRTGEKVFLECVQDMDHENMFWYRQDPGLGLRLIYFSYDVKMKEKGDIPEGYSVSREKKERFSLILESASTNQTSMYLCASTPRGTYYNEQFFGPGTRLTVL.

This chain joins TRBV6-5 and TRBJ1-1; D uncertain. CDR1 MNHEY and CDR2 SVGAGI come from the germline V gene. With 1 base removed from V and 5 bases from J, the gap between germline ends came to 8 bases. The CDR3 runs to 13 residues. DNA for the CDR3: TGTGCCAGCAGTTACTTCGTACAGACTGAAGCTTTCTTT. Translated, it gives CASSYFVQTEAFF.